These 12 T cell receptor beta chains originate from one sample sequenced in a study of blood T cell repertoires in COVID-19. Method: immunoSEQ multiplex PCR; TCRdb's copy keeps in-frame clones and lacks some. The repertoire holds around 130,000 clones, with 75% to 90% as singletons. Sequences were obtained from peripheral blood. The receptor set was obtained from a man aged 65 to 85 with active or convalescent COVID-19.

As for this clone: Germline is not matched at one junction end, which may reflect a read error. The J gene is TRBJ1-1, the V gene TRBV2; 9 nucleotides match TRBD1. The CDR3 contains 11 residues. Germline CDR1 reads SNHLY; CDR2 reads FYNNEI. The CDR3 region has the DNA TGTGCCAGCACTCGGGACAGGGAGGAGTCATTT. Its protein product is CASTRDREESF.

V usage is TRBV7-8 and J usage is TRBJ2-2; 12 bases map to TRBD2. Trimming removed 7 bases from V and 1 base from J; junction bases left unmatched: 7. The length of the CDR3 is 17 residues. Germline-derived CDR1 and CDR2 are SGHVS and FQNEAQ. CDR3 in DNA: TGTGCCAGCACCCGGACTAGCGGGACCCTGAACACCGGGGAGCTGTTTTTT. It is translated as CASTRTSGTLNTGELFF.

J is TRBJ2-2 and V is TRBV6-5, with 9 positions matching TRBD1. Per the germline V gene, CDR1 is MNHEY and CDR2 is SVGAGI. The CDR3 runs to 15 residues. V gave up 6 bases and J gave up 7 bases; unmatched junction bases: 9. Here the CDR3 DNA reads TGTGCCAGCAGGGGTGGGACAGGGTTTGGCGGGGAGCTGTTTTTT. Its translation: CASRGGTGFGGELFF.

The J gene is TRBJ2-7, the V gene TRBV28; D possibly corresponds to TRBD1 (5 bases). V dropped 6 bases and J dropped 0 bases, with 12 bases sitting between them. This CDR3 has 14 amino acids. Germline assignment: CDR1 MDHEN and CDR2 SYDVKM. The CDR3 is CASSLQVLSYEQYF. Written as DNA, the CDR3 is TGTGCCAGCAGCCTACAGGTCCTCTCCTACGAGCAGTACTTC.

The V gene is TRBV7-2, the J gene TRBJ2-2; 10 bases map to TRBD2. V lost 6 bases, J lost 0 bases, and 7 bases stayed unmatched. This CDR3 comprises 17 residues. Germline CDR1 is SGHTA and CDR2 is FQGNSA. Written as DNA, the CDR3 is TGTGCCAGCAGTTCCCTTGGGACTAGCGCGAACACCGGGGAGCTGTTTTTT. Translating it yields CASSSLGTSANTGELFF.

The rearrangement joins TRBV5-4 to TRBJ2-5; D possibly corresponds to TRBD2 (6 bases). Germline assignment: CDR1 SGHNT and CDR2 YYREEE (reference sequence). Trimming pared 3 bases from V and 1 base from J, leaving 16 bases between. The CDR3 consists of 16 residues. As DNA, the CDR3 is TGTGCCAGCAGCTACTTTGGGCGGGACCTCCAAGAGACCCAGTACTTC. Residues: CASSYFGRDLQETQYF.

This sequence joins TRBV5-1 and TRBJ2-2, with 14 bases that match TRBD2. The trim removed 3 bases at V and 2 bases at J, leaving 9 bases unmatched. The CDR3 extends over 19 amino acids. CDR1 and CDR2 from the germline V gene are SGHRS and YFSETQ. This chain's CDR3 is CASSSTRTSGRTNTGELFF. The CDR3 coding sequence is TGCGCCAGCAGCTCCACGAGGACTAGCGGGAGGACAAACACCGGGGAGCTGTTTTTT.

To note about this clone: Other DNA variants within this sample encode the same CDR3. The CDR3 spells CASSYQQGDYGYTF. DNA for the CDR3: TGTGCCAGCAGTTACCAACAGGGGGACTATGGCTACACCTTC. The chain joins TRBV6-5 to TRBJ1-2; 8 bases line up with TRBD1. This CDR3 has 14 residues. Germline CDR1 is MNHEY and CDR2 is SVGAGI. J was trimmed by 3 bases and V by 2 bases; bases with no gene match: 2.

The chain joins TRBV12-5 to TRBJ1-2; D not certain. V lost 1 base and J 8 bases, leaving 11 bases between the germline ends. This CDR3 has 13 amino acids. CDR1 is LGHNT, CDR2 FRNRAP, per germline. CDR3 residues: CASGLERSSGYTF. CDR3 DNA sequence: TGTGCTAGTGGTTTGGAGCGATCCAGCGGCTACACCTTC.

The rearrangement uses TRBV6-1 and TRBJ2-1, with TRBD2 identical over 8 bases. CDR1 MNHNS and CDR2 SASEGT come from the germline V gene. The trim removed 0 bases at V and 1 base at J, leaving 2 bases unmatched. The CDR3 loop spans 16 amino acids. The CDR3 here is CASSEAGTRSYNEQFF. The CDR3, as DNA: TGTGCCAGCAGTGAAGCCGGGACTAGATCCTACAATGAGCAGTTCTTC.

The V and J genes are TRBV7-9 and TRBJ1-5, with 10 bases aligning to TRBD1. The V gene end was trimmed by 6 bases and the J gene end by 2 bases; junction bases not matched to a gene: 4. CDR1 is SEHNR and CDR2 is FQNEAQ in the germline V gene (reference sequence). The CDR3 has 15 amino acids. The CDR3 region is CASRSGTGGNQPQHF. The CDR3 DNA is TGTGCCAGCAGGTCCGGGACAGGGGGCAATCAGCCCCAGCATTTT.

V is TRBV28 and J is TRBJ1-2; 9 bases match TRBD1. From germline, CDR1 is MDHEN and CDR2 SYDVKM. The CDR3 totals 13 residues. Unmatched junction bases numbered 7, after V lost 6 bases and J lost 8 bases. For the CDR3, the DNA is TGTGCCAGCAGACAACAGGGGGCGGGAGGCTACACCTTC. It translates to CASRQQGAGGYTF.